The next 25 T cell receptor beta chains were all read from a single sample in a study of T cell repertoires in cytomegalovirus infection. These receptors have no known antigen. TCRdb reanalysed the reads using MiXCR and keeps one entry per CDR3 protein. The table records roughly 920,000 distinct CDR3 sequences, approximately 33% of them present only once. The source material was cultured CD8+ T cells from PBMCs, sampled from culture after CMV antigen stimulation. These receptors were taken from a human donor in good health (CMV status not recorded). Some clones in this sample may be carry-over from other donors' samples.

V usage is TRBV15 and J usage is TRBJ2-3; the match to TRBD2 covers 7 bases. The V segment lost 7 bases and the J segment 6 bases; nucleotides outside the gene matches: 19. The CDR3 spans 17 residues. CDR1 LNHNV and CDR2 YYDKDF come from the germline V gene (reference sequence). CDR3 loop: CATKGLPTHVAPDTQYF. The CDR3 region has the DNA TGTGCCACCAAGGGACTACCTACACACGTTGCCCCGGATACGCAGTATTTT.

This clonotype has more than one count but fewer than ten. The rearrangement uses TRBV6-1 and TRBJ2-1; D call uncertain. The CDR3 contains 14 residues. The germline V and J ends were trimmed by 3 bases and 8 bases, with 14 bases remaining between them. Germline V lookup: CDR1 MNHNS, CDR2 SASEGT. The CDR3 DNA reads TGTGCCAGCAGTGACCAGATACCGGGCGATGAGCAGTTCTTC. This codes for CASSDQIPGDEQFF.

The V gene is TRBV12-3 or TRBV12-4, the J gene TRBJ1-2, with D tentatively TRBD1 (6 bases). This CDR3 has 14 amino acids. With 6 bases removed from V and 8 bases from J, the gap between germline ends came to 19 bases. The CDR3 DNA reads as TGTGCCAGCAGCGCCCAAGGGGGGGCCGTAGGCTACACCTTC. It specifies CASSAQGGAVGYTF.

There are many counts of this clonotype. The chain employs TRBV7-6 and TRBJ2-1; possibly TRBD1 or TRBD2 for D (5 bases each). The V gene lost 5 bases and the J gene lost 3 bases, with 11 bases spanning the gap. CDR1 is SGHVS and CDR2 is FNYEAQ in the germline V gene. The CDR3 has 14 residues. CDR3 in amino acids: CASSPGTDYNEQFF. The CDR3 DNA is TGTGCCAGCAGCCCGGGGACGGACTACAATGAGCAGTTCTTC.

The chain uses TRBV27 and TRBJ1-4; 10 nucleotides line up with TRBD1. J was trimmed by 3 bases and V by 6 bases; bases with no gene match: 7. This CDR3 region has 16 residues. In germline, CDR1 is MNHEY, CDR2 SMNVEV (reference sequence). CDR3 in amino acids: CASRYRQGAANEKLFF. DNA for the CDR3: TGTGCCAGCAGATATAGACAGGGGGCGGCTAATGAAAAACTGTTTTTT.

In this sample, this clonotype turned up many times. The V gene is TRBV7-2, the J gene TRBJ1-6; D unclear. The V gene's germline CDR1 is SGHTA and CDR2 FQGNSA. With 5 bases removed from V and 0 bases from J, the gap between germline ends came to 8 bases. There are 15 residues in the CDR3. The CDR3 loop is CASSTESSYNSPLHF. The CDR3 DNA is TGTGCCAGCAGCACGGAAAGCTCCTATAATTCACCCCTCCACTTT. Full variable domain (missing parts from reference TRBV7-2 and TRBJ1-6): GAGVSQSPSNKVTEKGKDVELRCDPISGHTALYWYRQSLGQGLEFLIYFQGNSAPDKSGLPSDRFSAERTGGSVSTLTIQRTQQEDSAVYLCASSTESSYNSPLHFGNGTRLTVT.

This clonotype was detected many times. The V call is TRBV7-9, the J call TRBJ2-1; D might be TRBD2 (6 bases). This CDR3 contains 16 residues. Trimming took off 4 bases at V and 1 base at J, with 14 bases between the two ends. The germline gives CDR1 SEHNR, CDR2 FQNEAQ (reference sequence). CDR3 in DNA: TGTGCCAGCAGCTCCCGGGACTTACCTTCCTACAATGAGCAGTTCTTC. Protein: CASSSRDLPSYNEQFF. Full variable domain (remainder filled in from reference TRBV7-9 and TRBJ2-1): DTGVSQNPRHKITKRGQNVTFRCDPISEHNRLYWYRQTLGQGPEFLTYFQNEAQLEKSRLLSDRFSAERPKGSFSTLEIQRTEQGDSAMYLCASSSRDLPSYNEQFFGPGTRLTVL.

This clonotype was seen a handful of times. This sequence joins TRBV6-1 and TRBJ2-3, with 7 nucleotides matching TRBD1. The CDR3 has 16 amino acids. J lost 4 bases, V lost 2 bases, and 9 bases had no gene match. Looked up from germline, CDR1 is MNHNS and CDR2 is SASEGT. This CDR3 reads CASSEPPGQSADTQYF. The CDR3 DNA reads TGTGCCAGCAGTGAACCCCCGGGACAGTCGGCAGATACGCAGTATTTT.

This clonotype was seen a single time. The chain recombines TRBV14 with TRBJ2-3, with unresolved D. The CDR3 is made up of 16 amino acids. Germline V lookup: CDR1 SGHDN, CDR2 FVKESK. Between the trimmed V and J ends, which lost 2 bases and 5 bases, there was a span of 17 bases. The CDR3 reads CASSQPGSLYEDTQYF. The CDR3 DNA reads TGTGCCAGCAGCCAACCCGGAAGCCTCTACGAAGATACGCAGTATTTT.

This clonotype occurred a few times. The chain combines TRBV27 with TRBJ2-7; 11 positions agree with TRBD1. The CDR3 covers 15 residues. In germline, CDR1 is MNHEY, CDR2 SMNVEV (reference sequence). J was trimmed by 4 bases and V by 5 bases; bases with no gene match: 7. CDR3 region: CASSRTGGPLYEQYV. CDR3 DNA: TGTGCCAGCAGTCGGACAGGGGGCCCCCTATACGAGCAGTACGTC.

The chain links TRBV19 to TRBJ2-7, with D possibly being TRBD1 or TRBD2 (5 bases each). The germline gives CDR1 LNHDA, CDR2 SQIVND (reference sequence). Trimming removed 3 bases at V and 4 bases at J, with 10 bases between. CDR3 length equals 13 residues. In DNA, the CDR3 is TGTGCCAGTAGTATGGGGGTAGGTTACGAGCAGTACGTC. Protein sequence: CASSMGVGYEQYV.

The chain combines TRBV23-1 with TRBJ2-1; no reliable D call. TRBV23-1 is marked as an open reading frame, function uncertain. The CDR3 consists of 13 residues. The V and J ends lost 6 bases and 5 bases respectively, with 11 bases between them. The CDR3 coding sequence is TGCGCCAGCAGCCATCGAGCCAACAATGAGCAGTTCTTC. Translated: CASSHRANNEQFF.

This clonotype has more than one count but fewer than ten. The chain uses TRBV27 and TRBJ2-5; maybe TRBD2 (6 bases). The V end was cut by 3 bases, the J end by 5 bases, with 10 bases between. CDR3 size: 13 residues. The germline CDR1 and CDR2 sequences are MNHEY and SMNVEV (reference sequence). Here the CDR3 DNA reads TGTGCCAGCAGTTTGACGGCGGGGGAGACCCAGTACTTC. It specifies CASSLTAGETQYF.

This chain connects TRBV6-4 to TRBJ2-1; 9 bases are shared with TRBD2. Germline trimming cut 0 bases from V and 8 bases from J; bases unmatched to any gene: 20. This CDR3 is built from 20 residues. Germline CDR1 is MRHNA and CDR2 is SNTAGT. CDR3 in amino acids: CASSDSDAPAPAGGADEQFF. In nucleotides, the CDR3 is TGTGCCAGCAGTGACTCGGATGCCCCCGCCCCAGCGGGGGGCGCGGATGAGCAGTTCTTC.

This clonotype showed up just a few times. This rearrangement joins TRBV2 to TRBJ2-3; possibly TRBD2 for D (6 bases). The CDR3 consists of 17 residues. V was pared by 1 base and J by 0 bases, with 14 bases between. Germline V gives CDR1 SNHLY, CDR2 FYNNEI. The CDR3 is CASSEVGTDPSTDTQYF. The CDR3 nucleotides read TGTGCCAGCAGTGAAGTGGGGACTGATCCTAGCACAGATACGCAGTATTTT.

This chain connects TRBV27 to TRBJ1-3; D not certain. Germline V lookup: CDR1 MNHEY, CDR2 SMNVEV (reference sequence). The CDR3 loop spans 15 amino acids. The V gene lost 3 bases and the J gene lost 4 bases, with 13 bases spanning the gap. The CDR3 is CASSFLGGNGNTIYF. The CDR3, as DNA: TGTGCCAGCAGTTTCCTCGGAGGGAACGGAAACACCATATATTTT.

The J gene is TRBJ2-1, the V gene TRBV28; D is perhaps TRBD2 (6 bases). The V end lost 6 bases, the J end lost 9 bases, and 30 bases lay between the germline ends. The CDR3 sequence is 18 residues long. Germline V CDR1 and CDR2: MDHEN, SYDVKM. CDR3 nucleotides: TGTGCCAGCAGAGAACATCGAGAAACGGGACTCACGACGGGTGAGCAGTTCTTC. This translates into CASREHRETGLTTGEQFF. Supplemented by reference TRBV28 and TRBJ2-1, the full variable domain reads DVKVTQSSRYLVKRTGEKVFLECVQDMDHENMFWYRQDPGLGLRLIYFSYDVKMKEKGDIPEGYSVSREKKERFSLILESASTNQTSMYLCASREHRETGLTTGEQFFGPGTRLTVL.

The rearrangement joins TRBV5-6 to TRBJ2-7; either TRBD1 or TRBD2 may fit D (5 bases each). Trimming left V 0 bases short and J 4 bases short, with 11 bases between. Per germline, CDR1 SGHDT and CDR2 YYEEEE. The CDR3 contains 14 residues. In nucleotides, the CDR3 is TGTGCCAGCAGCTTGGACCACAGGAGGTACGAGCAGTACTTC. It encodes CASSLDHRRYEQYF.

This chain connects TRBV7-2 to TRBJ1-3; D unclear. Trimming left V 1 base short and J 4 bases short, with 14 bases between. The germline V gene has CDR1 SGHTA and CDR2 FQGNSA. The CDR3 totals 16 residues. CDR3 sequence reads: CASSLDFWGEGNTIYF. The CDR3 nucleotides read TGTGCCAGCAGCTTAGATTTTTGGGGAGAGGGAAACACCATATATTTT.

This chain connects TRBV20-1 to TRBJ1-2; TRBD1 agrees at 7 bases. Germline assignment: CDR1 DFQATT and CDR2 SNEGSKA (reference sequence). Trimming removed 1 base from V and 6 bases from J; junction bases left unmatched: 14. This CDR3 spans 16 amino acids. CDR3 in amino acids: CSARAPDRTILDGYTF. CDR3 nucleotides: TGCAGTGCTAGAGCCCCGGACAGGACGATCCTAGATGGCTACACCTTC.

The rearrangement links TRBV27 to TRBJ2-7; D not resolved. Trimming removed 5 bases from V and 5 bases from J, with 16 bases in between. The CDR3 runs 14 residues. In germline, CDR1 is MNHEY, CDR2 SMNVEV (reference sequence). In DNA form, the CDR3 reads TGTGCCAGCAGTCCCGGGCCTACCCCCAACGAGCAGTACGTC. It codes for CASSPGPTPNEQYV.

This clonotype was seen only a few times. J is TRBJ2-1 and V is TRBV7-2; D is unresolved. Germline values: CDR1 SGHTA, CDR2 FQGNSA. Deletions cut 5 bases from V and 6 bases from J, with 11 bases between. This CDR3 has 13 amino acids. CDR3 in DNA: TGTGCCAGCAGCGCTCCTCTCCGCAATGAGCAGTTCTTC. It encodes CASSAPLRNEQFF.

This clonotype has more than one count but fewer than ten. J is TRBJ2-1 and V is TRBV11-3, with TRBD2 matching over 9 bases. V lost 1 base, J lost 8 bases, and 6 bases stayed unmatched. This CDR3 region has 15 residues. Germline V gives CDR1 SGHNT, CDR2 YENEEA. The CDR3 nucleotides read TGTGCCAGCAGCTTAGGCTGGACTAGCGTGGATGAGCAGTTCTTC. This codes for CASSLGWTSVDEQFF. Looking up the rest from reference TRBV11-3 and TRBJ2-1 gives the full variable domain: EAGVVQSPRYKIIEKKQPVAFWCNPISGHNTLYWYLQNLGQGPELLIRYENEEAVDDSQLPKDRFSAERLKGVDSTLKIQPAELGDSAVYLCASSLGWTSVDEQFFGPGTRLTVL.

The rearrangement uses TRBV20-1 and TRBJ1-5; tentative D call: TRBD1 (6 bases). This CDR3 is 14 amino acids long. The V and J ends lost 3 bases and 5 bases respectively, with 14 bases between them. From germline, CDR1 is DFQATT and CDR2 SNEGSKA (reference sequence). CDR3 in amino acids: CSASRTGRDQPQHF. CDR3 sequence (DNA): TGCAGTGCTAGCCGAACAGGGAGGGATCAGCCCCAGCATTTT.

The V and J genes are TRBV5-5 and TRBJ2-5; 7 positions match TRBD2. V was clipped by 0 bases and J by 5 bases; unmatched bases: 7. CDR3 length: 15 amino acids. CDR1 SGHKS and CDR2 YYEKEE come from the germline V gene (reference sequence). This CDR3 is CASSLEEPAGETQYF. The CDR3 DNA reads TGTGCCAGCAGCTTGGAGGAGCCAGCGGGGGAGACCCAGTACTTC.